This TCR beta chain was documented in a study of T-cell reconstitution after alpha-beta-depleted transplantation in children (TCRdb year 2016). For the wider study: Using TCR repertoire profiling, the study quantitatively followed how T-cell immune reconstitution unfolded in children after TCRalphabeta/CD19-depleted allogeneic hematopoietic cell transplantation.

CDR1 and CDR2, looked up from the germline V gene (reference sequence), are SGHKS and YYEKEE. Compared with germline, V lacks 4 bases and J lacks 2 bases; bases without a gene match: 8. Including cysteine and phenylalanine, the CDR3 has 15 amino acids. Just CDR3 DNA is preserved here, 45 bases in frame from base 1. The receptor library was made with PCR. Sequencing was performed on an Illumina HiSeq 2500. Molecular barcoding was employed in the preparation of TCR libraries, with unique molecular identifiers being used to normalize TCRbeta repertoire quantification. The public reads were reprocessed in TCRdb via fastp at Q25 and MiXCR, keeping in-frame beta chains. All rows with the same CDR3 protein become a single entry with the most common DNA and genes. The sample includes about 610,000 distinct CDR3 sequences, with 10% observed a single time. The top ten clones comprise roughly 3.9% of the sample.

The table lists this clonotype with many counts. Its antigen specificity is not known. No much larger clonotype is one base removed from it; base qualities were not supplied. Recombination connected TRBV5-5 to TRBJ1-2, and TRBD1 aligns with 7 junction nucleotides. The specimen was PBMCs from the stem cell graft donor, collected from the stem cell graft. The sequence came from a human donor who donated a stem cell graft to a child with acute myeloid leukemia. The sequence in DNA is TGTGCCAGCAGCCTGTCAGGGGGTGCGAACTATGGCTACACCTTC. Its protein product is CASSLSGGANYGYTF.